This TCR beta chain was documented in a study of T cells after yellow fever vaccination. General observations from the study: A large majority of primary-vaccination clones showed up again after the booster (approximately 95% CD4, around 88% CD8).

At least ten counts were recorded for this clonotype. The antigen remains unidentified. With 7 bases removed from V and 7 bases from J, the gap between germline ends came to 17 bases. The CDR3 spans 14 residues. The germline V gene has CDR1 SGHTA and CDR2 FQGNSA. One entry per CDR3 protein, called by TCRdb with MiXCR from the 5' RACE reads. The sample carries some 560,000 distinct CDR3 sequences, 17% recorded once. The receptor comes from a young man who received the YFV17D yellow fever vaccine. The V call is TRBV7-2, the J call TRBJ2-1; possibly TRBD1 or TRBD2 for D (5 bases each). The sequences come from PBMCs, collected about 5 days after the first yellow fever vaccination. This CDR3 reads CASNPAGGSNEQFF. The CDR3 DNA reads TGTGCCAGCAACCCCGCTGGGGGATCAAATGAGCAGTTCTTC.